The clone carrying this T cell receptor beta chain was detected ten times or more. What it recognizes is unknown. CDR3 size: 11 residues. The germline gives CDR1 MGHDK, CDR2 SYGVNS. Trimming left V 3 bases short and J 2 bases short, with 1 base between. These data belong to a study of beta chain features in type 1 diabetes. Overall study: In all, some 100,000,000 sorted cells from all samples were analyzed. Study outcomes and limitations: Type 1 diabetes patients showed a moderate but significant shortening of TCRB CDR3s in all four CD4+ subsets. When VDJ junctions were examined, type 1 diabetes patients showed fewer insertions and more deletions.

TCRB transcripts that were expressed got sequenced, as all of the isolated RNA had been reverse transcribed. About 3.4 million reads per sample on average were obtained from naive, central memory and regulatory T cell samples. Assay: immunoSEQ multiplex PCR; the TCRdb copy retains only in-frame clones and omits some. The table has around 500,000 clones, more than 9.5% seen once. This clonotype was obtained from a woman under 30 in good health. The gene calls are TRBV25-1 and TRBJ2-5; D ambiguous. Input material: naive CD4+ T cells from blood. CDR3 in amino acids: CASSEQETQYF. The CDR3 nucleotides are TGTGCCAGCAGTGAGCAAGAGACCCAGTACTTC.